The 10 T cell receptor beta chains presented below share a single source sample, sequenced in a study of early T cells in non-severe SARS-CoV-2 infection. TCRdb reprocessed the 5' RACE reads with MiXCR, giving one entry per CDR3 protein. Of under 85,000 distinct CDR3 sequences listed, about 5% are singletons. The source material was whole blood, sampled at baseline. The receptors come from an adult who was a healthcare worker with PCR-confirmed SARS-CoV-2 infection or an uninfected control (not recorded which).

This rearrangement joins TRBV28 to TRBJ1-1; D call uncertain. The CDR3 spans 15 residues. In germline, CDR1 is MDHEN, CDR2 SYDVKM. V lost 3 bases and J lost 1, with 12 bases in between. CDR3 loop: CASSLVLTGNTEAFF. The CDR3 nucleotides are TGTGCCAGCAGTTTGGTCCTGACTGGGAACACTGAAGCTTTCTTT.

The chain links TRBV7-8 to TRBJ2-3; 9 bases map to TRBD2. CDR1 SGHVS and CDR2 FQNEAQ come from the germline V gene. Trimming took 1 base from V and 6 from J; bases not matched to a gene: 5. This CDR3 has 15 amino acids. In DNA form, the CDR3 reads TGTGCCAGCAGCTTAGGGGCTAGCGGGGCCGATACGCAGTATTTT. This gives the protein CASSLGASGADTQYF.

This clonotype occurred many times. The chain recombines TRBV12-3 or TRBV12-4 with TRBJ2-4; 8 bases are shared with TRBD1. Trimming at V came to 5 bases and at J to 3 bases, leaving 6 bases not matched to a gene. The CDR3 runs 15 residues. CDR3 in amino acids: CASSLSGQVKNIQYF. The CDR3 region has the DNA TGTGCCAGCAGTCTTTCGGGACAGGTCAAAAACATTCAGTACTTC.

This chain joins TRBV29-1 and TRBJ2-7; D call uncertain. V was trimmed by 0 bases and J by 7 bases, leaving 10 bases between them. CDR1 and CDR2 (germline): SQVTM, ANQGSEA. The CDR3 consists of 12 residues. The chain's CDR3 is CSVEEMGGEQYF. CDR3 bases: TGCAGCGTTGAAGAGATGGGTGGTGAGCAGTACTTC.

This chain links TRBV11-2 with TRBJ1-2; D is uncertain. The V and J ends lost 0 bases and 1 base respectively, with 3 bases between them. CDR1 and CDR2 (germline): SGHAT, FQNNGV. CDR3 size: 13 residues. The CDR3 DNA is TGTGCCAGCAGCTTAGACAGTAACTATGGCTACACCTTC. Its protein product is CASSLDSNYGYTF.

This clonotype occurred many times. The chain employs TRBV20-1 and TRBJ2-3; D not certain. V lost 6 bases and J 7 bases, leaving 14 bases between the germline ends. Germline CDR1 is DFQATT and CDR2 is SNEGSKA (reference sequence). The CDR3 totals 12 residues. The chain's CDR3 is CSATPNTHTQYF. The CDR3 bases are TGCAGTGCCACACCTAACACGCATACGCAGTATTTT.

The sample holds many counts of this clonotype. The J gene is TRBJ2-1, the V gene TRBV6-5; 11 bases map to TRBD1. Germline V gene lookup returns CDR1 MNHEY and CDR2 SVGAGI. The V and J ends lost 2 bases and 8 bases, in that order; junction bases with no gene match: 8. CDR3 length: 16 amino acids. The DNA of the CDR3 is TGTGCCAGCAGTTACCGCGGACAGGGGGCGCAGGATGAGCAGTTCTTC. Its translation is CASSYRGQGAQDEQFF.

This clonotype has only a few counts. The chain carries TRBV30 and TRBJ1-1; D ambiguous. Per germline, CDR1 GTSNPN and CDR2 SVGIG (reference sequence). V was clipped by 1 base and J by 1 base, with 16 bases between them. This CDR3 has 16 amino acids. CDR3: CAWSAPDNPSNTEAFF. CDR3 bases: TGTGCCTGGAGTGCCCCCGACAACCCGTCGAACACTGAAGCTTTCTTT.

This clonotype came up many times. The chain is built from TRBV7-6 and TRBJ1-1; tentatively, D is TRBD1 (5 bases). The CDR3 runs 14 residues. The ends were cut back, 3 bases at V and 3 bases at J, with 11 bases in the middle. Germline assignment: CDR1 SGHVS and CDR2 FNYEAQ. The CDR3 DNA sequence: TGTGCCAGCAGCTTGGGGGAGTCATACACTGAAGCTTTCTTT. Its protein is CASSLGESYTEAFF.

The chain carries TRBV20-1 and TRBJ2-7; no clear D. The germline CDR1 and CDR2 sequences are DFQATT and SNEGSKA (reference sequence). Trimming removed 4 bases from V and 2 bases from J, with 9 bases in between. The length of the CDR3 is 12 residues. This CDR3 is CSAMRSTYEQYF. As DNA, the CDR3 is TGCAGTGCTATGAGGAGCACCTACGAGCAGTACTTC.